This T cell receptor (beta chain) is drawn from a study of regulatory T cells in long-lasting Graves disease. Libraries of TCR beta came from iRepertoire HTBI primers plus Arm-PCR of CDR3 regions. One entry per CDR3 protein, called by TCRdb with MiXCR from the multiplex PCR reads. The sample holds roughly 430,000 distinct CDR3 sequences; roughly 23% are singletons and the top ten take roughly an eighth. The V and J ends lost 5 bases and 2 bases respectively, with 10 bases between them. Germline lookup yields CDR1 MDHEN and CDR2 SYDVKM. The CDR3 runs to 14 residues. Specified time point: persistent/refractory GD, antithyroid drugs over 5 years with positive TRAb. RNA isolated from PBMCs was used to make the TCR library. Comments on this clonotype: Its antigen remains unidentified.

Findings and caveats of the study: Persistent patients shared more public clonotypes (2,741) than newly diagnosed patients (around 1,000).

Here the sequenced sample was peripheral blood mononuclear cells (PBMCs), taken when the disease was refractory, from a patient treated with antithyroid drugs. This chain links TRBV28 with TRBJ2-1, with D unclear. The origin of this receptor is a female donor with Graves disease. CDR3 coding DNA: TGTGCCAGCAGTGAGAGGAACCCCTACAATGAGCAGTTCTTC. Protein product: CASSERNPYNEQFF.